These 11 T cell receptor beta chains came from one sample sequenced in a study of blood T cell repertoires in COVID-19. Only in-frame clones appear in the TCRdb table, and some are missing; sequencing was by immunoSEQ multiplex PCR. Of 80,000 to 95,000 clones in the sample, 88% are singletons; the top ten hold more than 5.5%. The sample was peripheral blood. All receptors come from an older man with acute or convalescent COVID-19.

V usage is TRBV6-5 and J usage is TRBJ1-1; D is uncertain. The CDR3 spans 13 residues. The germline V gene encodes CDR1 MNHEY and CDR2 SVGAGI. Between the trimmed V and J ends, which lost 3 bases and 2 bases, there was a span of 7 bases. CDR3: CASSYSYNTEAFF. The CDR3 region has the DNA TGTGCCAGCAGTTATAGCTACAACACTGAAGCTTTCTTT.

The CDR3 nucleotides are TGTGCCAGCAGCCGCGACCTAGCGGGGCTCTACAATGAGCAGTTCTTC. Translating gives CASSRDLAGLYNEQFF. The chain employs TRBV3-1 (or the pseudogene TRBV3-2) and TRBJ2-1, with TRBD2 identical over 9 bases. Germline CDR1 and CDR2: LGHDT and YNNKEL (reference sequence). The V and J ends lost 4 bases and 3 bases, in that order; junction bases with no gene match: 7. The CDR3 runs to 16 residues.

The J gene is TRBJ1-2, the V gene TRBV5-5, with no clear D. The CDR3 consists of 13 residues. V was pared by 1 base and J by 7 bases, with 11 bases between. Germline loops: CDR1 SGHKS, CDR2 YYEKEE (reference sequence). The CDR3 coding sequence is TGTGCCAGCAGCTTGACAGAGTTTTTTGGCTACACCTTC. Amino acids: CASSLTEFFGYTF.

V gene TRBV4-3 combines with J gene TRBJ2-2; D is undetermined. There are 14 residues in the CDR3. Germline V lookup: CDR1 LGHNA, CDR2 YSLEER. Trimming removed 0 bases from V and 5 bases from J, with 7 bases in between. The CDR3 DNA follows: TGCGCCAGCAGCCAAGATCATGAGACCGGGGAGCTGTTTTTT. This sequence encodes CASSQDHETGELFF.

The chain recombines TRBV12-3 or TRBV12-4 with TRBJ1-1; maybe TRBD1 (5 bases). V lost 3 bases and J lost 6, with 8 bases in between. The CDR3 consists of 12 residues. This CDR3 is CASSFWGAEAFF. The CDR3 DNA reads as TGTGCCAGCAGTTTTTGGGGGGCTGAAGCTTTCTTT.

The chain links TRBV6-5 to TRBJ2-7; D perhaps matches TRBD1 (5 bases). Germline assignment: CDR1 MNHEY and CDR2 SVGAGI. The CDR3 covers 15 residues. V lost 2 bases and J 2 bases, leaving 13 bases between the germline ends. The CDR3, as DNA: TGTGCCAGCAGTTACGATTCGACAGATACCTACGAGCAGTACTTC. Amino acids: CASSYDSTDTYEQYF.

The chain couples TRBV7-2 to TRBJ2-3, with 13 bases that match TRBD2. This CDR3 spans 16 amino acids. The junction had 7 bases not matched to a gene; V was cut back by 3 bases and J by 7 bases. Germline CDR1 reads SGHTA; CDR2 reads FQGNSA. The CDR3 nucleotides are TGTGCCAGCAGCTTCAGACTAGCGGGAGGCGGAAATACGCAGTATTTT. Amino acids: CASSFRLAGGGNTQYF. Complete variable domain (other parts from reference TRBV7-2 and TRBJ2-3): GAGVSQSPSNKVTEKGKDVELRCDPISGHTALYWYRQSLGQGLEFLIYFQGNSAPDKSGLPSDRFSAERTGGSVSTLTIQRTQQEDSAVYLCASSFRLAGGGNTQYFGPGTRLTVL.

The V and J genes are TRBV23-1 and TRBJ2-7; D is possibly TRBD2 (6 bases). TRBV23-1 has ORF status, its function being uncertain. This CDR3 contains 18 residues. V was clipped by 3 bases and J by 6 bases, with 27 bases between them. CDR3 sequence (DNA): TGCGCCAGCAGTCACCGGGGAAGGGTTCGGGAGATCGGGTCCGAGCAGTACTTC. Protein product: CASSHRGRVREIGSEQYF.

This chain joins TRBV4-1 and TRBJ2-2; 8 bases are a match to TRBD2. Trimming at V came to 6 bases and at J to 6 bases, leaving 6 bases not matched to a gene. Per germline, CDR1 MGHRA and CDR2 YSYEKL. The CDR3 totals 14 residues. The CDR3 DNA follows: TGCGCCAGCAGGCCCATGCGGGGGGCCGGGGAGCTGTTTTTT. The encoded protein is CASRPMRGAGELFF.

The chain is built from TRBV19 and TRBJ2-4; 10 bases agree with TRBD1. The germline V gene encodes CDR1 LNHDA and CDR2 SQIVND (reference sequence). V trimming: 5 bases; J trimming: 6 bases; junction bases outside the gene matches: 7. This CDR3 comprises 15 residues. CDR3 region: CASSAGQGGVNIQYF. Here the CDR3 DNA reads TGTGCCAGTAGTGCCGGACAGGGGGGTGTAAACATTCAGTACTTC.

In this sample, this clone turned up a few times. The chain combines TRBV28 with TRBJ2-7; 9 bases fit TRBD1. The junction had 9 bases not matched to a gene; V was cut back by 6 bases and J by 3 bases. The CDR3 consists of 15 residues. Germline CDR1 is MDHEN and CDR2 is SYDVKM. In nucleotides, the CDR3 is TGTGCCAGCAGAAGGACAGGGGACTCGTTCTACGAGCAGTACTTC. It codes for CASRRTGDSFYEQYF.